These 20 T cell receptor beta chains were sequenced from one sample in a study of blood T cells in healthy people across ages. The authors ran a second PCR of 7 to 11 cycles using a sample-barcoded 5' primer and a J-beta primer mix. TCRdb itself ran the 5' RACE reads through MiXCR, one entry per CDR3 protein. The sample yields roughly 1.9 million distinct CDR3 sequences, around 40% seen once. Sequenced: blood. The receptors come from a human donor in good health.

In its sample, this clonotype was seen a few times. The rearrangement uses TRBV9 and TRBJ2-1, with 11 bases matching TRBD2. Germline V gives CDR1 SGDLS, CDR2 YYNGEE. The CDR3 has 16 residues. V lost 3 bases and J lost 8; bases outside the gene matches: 10. CDR3 protein: CASSASGGLGVDEQFF. CDR3 nucleotide sequence: TGTGCCAGCAGCGCTAGCGGGGGGTTAGGCGTCGATGAGCAGTTCTTC.

This sequence joins TRBV12-3 or TRBV12-4 and TRBJ1-1; maybe TRBD1 (6 bases). The CDR3 totals 14 residues. Trimming took off 2 bases at V and 3 bases at J, with 10 bases between the two ends. The CDR3 spells CASSLMAGDTEAFF. CDR3 in DNA: TGTGCCAGCAGTTTAATGGCAGGGGACACTGAAGCTTTCTTT.

This chain's CDR3 is CSAQQLNYGYTF. In DNA, the CDR3 is TGCAGTGCCCAGCAGCTTAACTATGGCTACACCTTC. The chain has TRBV20-1 and TRBJ1-2; D uncertain. The CDR3 sequence is 12 residues long. Germline CDR1 DFQATT, CDR2 SNEGSKA (reference sequence). V gave up 6 bases and J gave up 1 base, with 9 bases separating them.

The chain carries TRBV12-3 or TRBV12-4 and TRBJ1-2; no clear D. The ends were cut back, 4 bases at V and 4 bases at J, with 4 bases in the middle. This CDR3 has 11 residues. CDR3 nucleotide sequence: TGTGCCAGCAGTTCCTTCTATGGCTACACCTTC. Amino acid sequence: CASSSFYGYTF.

A few counts support this clonotype. V and J are TRBV7-3 and TRBJ2-3, with TRBD1 matching over 11 bases. Per germline, CDR1 SGHTA and CDR2 FQGTGA. V lost 5 bases and J lost 6; bases outside the gene matches: 7. This CDR3 region has 15 residues. The CDR3 DNA reads as TGTGCCAGCAGCCGAGGGACAGGGGGTTCGGATACGCAGTATTTT. Amino acids: CASSRGTGGSDTQYF.

The chain joins TRBV6-2 or TRBV6-3 to TRBJ2-4, with D uncertain. The length of the CDR3 is 13 residues. Germline CDR1 MNHEY, CDR2 SVGEGT. Trimming shortened V by 4 bases and J by 2 bases, and 6 bases separated the two germline ends. The CDR3 protein is CASSWVSKNIQYF. DNA of the CDR3: TGTGCCAGCAGTTGGGTGTCCAAAAACATTCAGTACTTC.

This clonotype came up a few times. This chain connects TRBV24-1 to TRBJ2-7, with 9 positions matching TRBD2. CDR1 is KGHDR, CDR2 SFDVKD, per germline. Trimming cost V 4 bases and J 3 bases; bases outside gene matches: 6. The CDR3 loop spans 15 amino acids. The CDR3 protein is CATSDPAGGVYEQYF. The CDR3 DNA reads as TGTGCCACCAGTGACCCAGCGGGGGGTGTCTACGAGCAGTACTTC.

This clonotype was counted many times. The chain recombines TRBV25-1 with TRBJ1-1; D ambiguous. This CDR3 has 13 amino acids. Germline V gene lookup returns CDR1 MGHDK and CDR2 SYGVNS. V gave up 1 base and J gave up 1 base, with 4 bases separating them. CDR3 nucleotides: TGTGCCAGCAGTGAATGGGGGAACACTGAAGCTTTCTTT. This gives the protein CASSEWGNTEAFF.

This chain uses TRBV5-1 with TRBJ1-2, with a possible D match to TRBD1 (5 bases). Germline V gives CDR1 SGHRS, CDR2 YFSETQ. The CDR3 sequence is 13 residues long. Trimming stripped 5 bases from V and 3 bases from J, with 11 bases between. The CDR3 nucleotides read TGCGCCAGCAGGGACATTATGGACTATGGCTACACCTTC. Its translation is CASRDIMDYGYTF.

This clonotype was observed a handful of times. The CDR3 DNA reads as TGTGCCAGCAGTCCGGCGTGGGCGGGGGGAGATACGCAGTATTTT. Encoded protein: CASSPAWAGGDTQYF. V gene TRBV7-3 combines with J gene TRBJ2-3; 8 bases map to TRBD2. The CDR3 sequence is 15 residues long. Germline V gene sequence: CDR1 SGHTA, CDR2 FQGTGA. V was clipped by 6 bases and J by 5 bases; unmatched bases: 10.

The chain uses TRBV7-9 and TRBJ2-3; no reliable D call. CDR1 SEHNR and CDR2 FQNEAQ come from the germline V gene (reference sequence). This CDR3 comprises 15 residues. V gave up 2 bases and J gave up 12 bases, with 21 bases separating them. In nucleotides, the CDR3 is TGTGCCAGCAGCTTATCAACAGCCATCAACTTACGACAGTATTTT. Encoded protein: CASSLSTAINLRQYF.

The chain has TRBV15 and TRBJ2-1; no clear D gene. Per germline, CDR1 LNHNV and CDR2 YYDKDF (reference sequence). The CDR3 sequence is 12 residues long. V shed 2 bases and J shed 5 bases, with 4 bases lying between them. The CDR3: CATSRLNNEQFF. CDR3 nucleotide sequence: TGTGCCACCAGCAGACTTAACAATGAGCAGTTCTTC.

The V gene is TRBV11-3, the J gene TRBJ2-1, with 9 positions matching TRBD1. V trimming: 1 base; J trimming: 15 bases; junction bases outside the gene matches: 13. CDR1 and CDR2 (germline): SGHNT, YENEEA. The CDR3 totals 15 residues. The CDR3 DNA reads as TGTGCCAGCAGCTTAGGTTCAGAAACCGGGACAGGGCTGTTCTTC. It encodes CASSLGSETGTGLFF.

This clonotype has only a few counts. The J gene is TRBJ2-1, the V gene TRBV20-1; possible D gene TRBD2, 6 bases. The germline V and J ends were trimmed by 7 bases and 7 bases, with 17 bases remaining between them. CDR3 length equals 13 residues. Germline V gene data show CDR1 as DFQATT and CDR2 as SNEGSKA (reference sequence). Here the CDR3 reads CSGGLPTLNEQFF. DNA for the CDR3: TGCAGTGGAGGACTACCGACCTTAAATGAGCAGTTCTTC.

This clonotype was counted a few times. The V gene is TRBV20-1, the J gene TRBJ1-2; D not resolved. The CDR3 totals 12 residues. The V end was cut by 1 base, the J end by 5 bases, with 8 bases between. Germline values: CDR1 DFQATT, CDR2 SNEGSKA (reference sequence). The CDR3 region is CSARGSEYGYTF. CDR3 DNA sequence: TGCAGTGCTAGAGGTTCAGAGTATGGCTACACCTTC.

This chain connects TRBV5-1 to TRBJ2-1, with 10 bases matching TRBD1. V was pared by 3 bases and J by 6 bases, with 6 bases of the junction left unmatched. The CDR3 has 15 amino acids. Germline assignment: CDR1 SGHRS and CDR2 YFSETQ. The CDR3 spells CASSCMGQGFNEQFF. The CDR3 nucleotides read TGCGCCAGCAGCTGTATGGGACAGGGGTTCAATGAGCAGTTCTTC.

In this sample, this clonotype turned up many times. The V call is TRBV4-3, the J call TRBJ2-3; TRBD1 is a possible D gene (5 bases). Trimming took 3 bases from V and 2 from J, leaving 18 bases between them. Germline V CDR1 and CDR2: LGHNA, YSLEER. This CDR3 region has 17 residues. The CDR3 DNA sequence: TGCGCCAGCAGCCAGTCTCGTTCCGGACATAACACAGATACGCAGTATTTT. Translating gives CASSQSRSGHNTDTQYF.

This clonotype was counted between two and nine times. The chain has TRBV4-3 and TRBJ2-7; the match to TRBD1 covers 9 bases. There are 15 residues in the CDR3. The trim removed 0 bases at V and 3 bases at J, leaving 3 bases unmatched. CDR1 is LGHNA, CDR2 YSLEER, per germline. Here the CDR3 reads CASSQDGGQGYEQYF. CDR3 in DNA: TGCGCCAGCAGCCAAGATGGGGGACAGGGCTACGAGCAGTACTTC.

The V call is TRBV4-2, the J call TRBJ1-1; 7 bases map to TRBD1. Per germline, CDR1 LGHNA and CDR2 YNFKEQ. CDR3 length: 15 residues. V shed 3 bases, J shed 1 base, and the junction held 5 bases outside the gene matches. The CDR3 here is CASSQAGTANTEAFF. CDR3 nucleotides: TGTGCCAGCAGCCAGGCCGGGACAGCGAACACTGAAGCTTTCTTT.

This clonotype was counted only a few times. The chain joins TRBV7-8 to TRBJ2-1; a possible D gene is TRBD1 (7 bases). CDR3 length: 17 residues. The V end lost 1 base, the J end lost 6 bases, and 19 bases lay between the germline ends. Germline V gene data show CDR1 as SGHVS and CDR2 as FQNEAQ. The CDR3 nucleotides read TGTGCCAGCAGCTTAGAAGGGGGGACAGAAGCTTTCAATGAGCAGTTCTTC. This translates into CASSLEGGTEAFNEQFF.